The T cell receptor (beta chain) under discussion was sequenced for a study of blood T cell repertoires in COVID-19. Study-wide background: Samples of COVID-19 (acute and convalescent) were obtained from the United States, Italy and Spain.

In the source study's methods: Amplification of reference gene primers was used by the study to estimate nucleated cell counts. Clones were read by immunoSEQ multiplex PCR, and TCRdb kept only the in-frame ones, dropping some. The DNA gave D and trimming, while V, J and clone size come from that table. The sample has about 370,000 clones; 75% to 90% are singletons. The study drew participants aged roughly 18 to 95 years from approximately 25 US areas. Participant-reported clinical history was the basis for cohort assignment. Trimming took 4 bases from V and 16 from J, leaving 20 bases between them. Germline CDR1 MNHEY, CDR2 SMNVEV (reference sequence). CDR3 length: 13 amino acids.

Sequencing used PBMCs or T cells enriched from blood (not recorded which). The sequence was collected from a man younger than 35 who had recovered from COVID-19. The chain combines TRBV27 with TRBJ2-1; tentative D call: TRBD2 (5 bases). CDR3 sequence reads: CASSSLEGAGCFF. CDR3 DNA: TGTGCCAGCAGTTCCCTAGAGGGCGCTGGGTGTTTCTTC.